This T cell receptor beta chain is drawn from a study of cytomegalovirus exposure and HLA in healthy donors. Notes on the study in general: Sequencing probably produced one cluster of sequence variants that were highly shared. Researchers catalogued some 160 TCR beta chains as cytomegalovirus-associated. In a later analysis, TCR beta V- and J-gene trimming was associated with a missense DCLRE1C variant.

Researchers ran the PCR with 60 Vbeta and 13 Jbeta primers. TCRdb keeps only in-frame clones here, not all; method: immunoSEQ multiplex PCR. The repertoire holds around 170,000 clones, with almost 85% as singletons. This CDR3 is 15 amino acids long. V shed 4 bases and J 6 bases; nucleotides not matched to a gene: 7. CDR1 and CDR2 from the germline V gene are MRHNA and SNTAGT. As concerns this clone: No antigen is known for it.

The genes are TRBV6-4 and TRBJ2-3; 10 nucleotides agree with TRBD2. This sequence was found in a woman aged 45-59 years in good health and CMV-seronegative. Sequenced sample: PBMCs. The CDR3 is CASSVLAGAADTQYF. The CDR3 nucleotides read TGTGCCAGCAGTGTGCTAGCGGGGGCCGCGGATACGCAGTATTTT.